What follows describes a single T cell receptor beta chain. The target antigen is unknown. Preparation of the TCRbeta library involved a method that used unique molecular identifiers. Via MiXCR, TCRdb re-called the PCR reads, giving one row per CDR3 protein. The sample has some 600,000 distinct CDR3 sequences; approximately 13% are singletons. This sample is part of a study of T-cell reconstitution after alpha-beta-depleted transplantation in children. General observations from the study: As was reported, about two months after transplant, alpha-beta T cells came from several hundred expanded graft clones. At the one-year point after transplant, T-cell counts and TCRbeta diversity were found to come mostly from T cells that had been newly produced. The origin of high day-60 TCRbeta diversity in some patients lay in surviving recipient T cells and thymic progenitors.

Germline CDR1 reads KGHDR; CDR2 reads SFDVKD. The V end was cut by 0 bases, the J end by 7 bases, with 14 bases between. The CDR3 length is 16 residues. The V call is TRBV24-1, the J call TRBJ2-2; no clear D. Material: PBMCs, mostly from graft donor cells, obtained 360 days after TCRalphabeta/CD19-depleted stem cell transplant. The sequence was collected from a male patient younger than 18 who had a stem cell transplant for acute myeloid leukemia, so the T cells may come from the graft donor. The CDR3 DNA reads TGTGCCACCAGTGATTTGCAAGTGAACAGCTTCGGGGAGCTGTTTTTT. It yields the protein CATSDLQVNSFGELFF.